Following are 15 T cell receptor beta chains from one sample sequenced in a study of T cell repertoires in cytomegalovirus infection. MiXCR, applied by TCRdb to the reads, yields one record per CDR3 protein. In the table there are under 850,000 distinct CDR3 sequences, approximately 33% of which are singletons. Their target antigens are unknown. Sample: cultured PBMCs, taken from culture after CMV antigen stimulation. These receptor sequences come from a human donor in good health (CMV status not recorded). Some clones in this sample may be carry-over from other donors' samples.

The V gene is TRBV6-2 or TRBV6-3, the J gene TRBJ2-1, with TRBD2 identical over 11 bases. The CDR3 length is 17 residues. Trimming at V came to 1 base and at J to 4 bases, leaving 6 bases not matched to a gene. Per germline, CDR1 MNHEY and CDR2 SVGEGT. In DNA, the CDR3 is TGTGCCAGCAGTTACTTGGGGACTAGCGGAATATACAATGAGCAGTTCTTC. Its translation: CASSYLGTSGIYNEQFF.

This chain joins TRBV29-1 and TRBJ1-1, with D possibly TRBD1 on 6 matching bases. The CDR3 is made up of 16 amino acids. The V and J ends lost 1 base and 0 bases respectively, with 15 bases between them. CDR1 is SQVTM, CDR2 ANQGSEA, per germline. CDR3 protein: CSVEGPGTPLNTEAFF. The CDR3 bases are TGCAGCGTTGAAGGGCCGGGGACACCGCTGAACACTGAAGCTTTCTTT.

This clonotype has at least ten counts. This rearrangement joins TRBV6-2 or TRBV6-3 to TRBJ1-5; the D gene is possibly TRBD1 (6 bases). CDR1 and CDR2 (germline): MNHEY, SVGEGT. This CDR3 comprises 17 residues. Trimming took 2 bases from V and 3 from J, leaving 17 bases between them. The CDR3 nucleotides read TGTGCCAGCAGTTACCTGCTAGGGGGGGCTAACAATCAGCCCCAGCATTTT. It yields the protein CASSYLLGGANNQPQHF.

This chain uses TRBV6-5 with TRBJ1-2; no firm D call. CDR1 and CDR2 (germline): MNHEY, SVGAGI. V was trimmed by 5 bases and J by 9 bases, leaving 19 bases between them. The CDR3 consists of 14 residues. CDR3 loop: CASSQKSGFVRYTF. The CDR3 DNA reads TGTGCCAGCAGTCAAAAATCGGGGTTCGTGCGCTACACCTTC.

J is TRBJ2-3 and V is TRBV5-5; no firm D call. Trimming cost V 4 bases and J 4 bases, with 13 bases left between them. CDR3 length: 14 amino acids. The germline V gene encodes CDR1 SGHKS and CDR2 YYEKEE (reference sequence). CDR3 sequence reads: CASSHPGPADTQYF. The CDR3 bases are TGTGCCAGCAGCCATCCGGGTCCCGCAGATACGCAGTATTTT. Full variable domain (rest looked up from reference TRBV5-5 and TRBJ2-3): DAGVTQSPTHLIKTRGQQVTLRCSPISGHKSVSWYQQVLGQGPQFIFQYYEKEERGRGNFPDRFSARQFPNYSSELNVNALLLGDSALYLCASSHPGPADTQYFGPGTRLTVL.

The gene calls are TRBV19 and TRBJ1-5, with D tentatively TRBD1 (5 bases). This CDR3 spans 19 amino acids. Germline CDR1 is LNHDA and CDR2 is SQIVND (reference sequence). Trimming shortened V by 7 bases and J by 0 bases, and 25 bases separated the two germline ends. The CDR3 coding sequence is TGTGCCAGTACCAAAAGGGGCCCAGTAACCCCCTATAGCAATCAGCCCCAGCATTTT. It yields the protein CASTKRGPVTPYSNQPQHF.

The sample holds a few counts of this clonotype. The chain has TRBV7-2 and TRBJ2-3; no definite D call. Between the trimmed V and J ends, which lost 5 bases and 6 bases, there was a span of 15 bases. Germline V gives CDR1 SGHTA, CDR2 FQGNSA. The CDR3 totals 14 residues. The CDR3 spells CASSPDPGPDTQYF. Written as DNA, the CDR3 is TGTGCCAGCAGCCCAGACCCAGGTCCGGATACGCAGTATTTT.

For the CDR3, the DNA is TGTGCCAGCAGCTTAGCGGGGACAAATAACTATGGCTACACCTTC. The encoded protein is CASSLAGTNNYGYTF. This chain connects TRBV7-9 to TRBJ1-2; D may be TRBD1 (6 bases). CDR3 length: 15 residues. V dropped 0 bases and J dropped 1 base, with 9 bases sitting between them. The V gene's germline CDR1 is SEHNR and CDR2 FQNEAQ (reference sequence).

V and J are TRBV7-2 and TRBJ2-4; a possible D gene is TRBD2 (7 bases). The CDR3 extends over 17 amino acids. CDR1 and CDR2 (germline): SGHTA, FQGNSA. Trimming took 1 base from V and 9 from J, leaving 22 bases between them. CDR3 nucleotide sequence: TGTGCCAGCAGCTTAGGACGGCGGGGGCGGCTAACTGGCATTCAGTACTTC. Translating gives CASSLGRRGRLTGIQYF. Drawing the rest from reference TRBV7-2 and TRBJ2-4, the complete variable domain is GAGVSQSPSNKVTEKGKDVELRCDPISGHTALYWYRQSLGQGLEFLIYFQGNSAPDKSGLPSDRFSAERTGGSVSTLTIQRTQQEDSAVYLCASSLGRRGRLTGIQYFGAGTRLSVL.

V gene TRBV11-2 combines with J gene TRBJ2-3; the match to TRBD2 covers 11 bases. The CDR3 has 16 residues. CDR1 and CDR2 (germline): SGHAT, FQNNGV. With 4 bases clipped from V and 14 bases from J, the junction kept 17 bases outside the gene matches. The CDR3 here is CASSSLMGLAVVPLYF. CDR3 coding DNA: TGTGCCAGCAGCTCCCTAATGGGACTAGCGGTGGTTCCCTTGTATTTT. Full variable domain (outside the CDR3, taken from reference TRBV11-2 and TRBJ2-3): EAGVAQSPRYKIIEKRQSVAFWCNPISGHATLYWYQQILGQGPKLLIQFQNNGVVDDSQLPKDRFSAERLKGVDSTLKIQPAKLEDSAVYLCASSSLMGLAVVPLYFGPGTRLTVL.

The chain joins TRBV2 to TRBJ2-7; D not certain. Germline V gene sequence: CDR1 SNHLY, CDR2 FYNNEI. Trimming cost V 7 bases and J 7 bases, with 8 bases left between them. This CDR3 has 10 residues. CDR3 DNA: TGTGCCAGCACCTCCGGGGAGCAGTACTTC. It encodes CASTSGEQYF.

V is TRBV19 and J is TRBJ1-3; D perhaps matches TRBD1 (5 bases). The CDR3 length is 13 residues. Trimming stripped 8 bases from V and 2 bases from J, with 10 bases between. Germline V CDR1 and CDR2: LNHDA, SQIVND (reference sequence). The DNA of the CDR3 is TGTGCCAGTCAGGGTTACGCTGGAAACACCATATATTTT. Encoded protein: CASQGYAGNTIYF.

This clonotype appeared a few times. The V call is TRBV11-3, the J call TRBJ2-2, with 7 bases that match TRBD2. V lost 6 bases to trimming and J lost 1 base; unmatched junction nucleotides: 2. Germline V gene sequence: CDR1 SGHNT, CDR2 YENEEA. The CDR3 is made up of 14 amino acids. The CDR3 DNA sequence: TGTGCCAGCAGTAAGCGGGAGAACACCGGGGAGCTGTTTTTT. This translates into CASSKRENTGELFF. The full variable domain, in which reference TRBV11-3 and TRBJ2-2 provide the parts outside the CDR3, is EAGVVQSPRYKIIEKKQPVAFWCNPISGHNTLYWYLQNLGQGPELLIRYENEEAVDDSQLPKDRFSAERLKGVDSTLKIQPAELGDSAVYLCASSKRENTGELFFGEGSRLTVL.

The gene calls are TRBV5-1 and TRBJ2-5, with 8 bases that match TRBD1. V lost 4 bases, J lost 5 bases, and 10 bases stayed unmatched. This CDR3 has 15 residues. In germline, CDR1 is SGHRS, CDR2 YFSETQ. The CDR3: CASSPGQVAGETQYF. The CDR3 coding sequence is TGCGCCAGCAGCCCGGGACAGGTTGCAGGGGAGACCCAGTACTTC.

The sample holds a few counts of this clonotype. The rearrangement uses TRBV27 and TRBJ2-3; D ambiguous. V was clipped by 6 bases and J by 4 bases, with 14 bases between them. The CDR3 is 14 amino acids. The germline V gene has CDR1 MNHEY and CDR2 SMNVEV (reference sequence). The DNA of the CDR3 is TGTGCCAGCAGCCCGAATTCTTGGTCAGATACGCAGTATTTT. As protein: CASSPNSWSDTQYF.